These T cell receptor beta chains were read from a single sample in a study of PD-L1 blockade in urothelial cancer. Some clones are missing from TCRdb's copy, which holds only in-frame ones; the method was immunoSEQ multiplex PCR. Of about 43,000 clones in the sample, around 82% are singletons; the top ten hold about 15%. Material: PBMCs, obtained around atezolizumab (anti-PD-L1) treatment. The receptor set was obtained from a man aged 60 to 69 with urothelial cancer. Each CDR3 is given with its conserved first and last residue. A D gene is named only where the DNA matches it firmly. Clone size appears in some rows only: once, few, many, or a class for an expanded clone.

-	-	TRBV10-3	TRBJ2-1	TGTGCTGTAGGAGAGGGTAGCTCCTACAATGAGCAGTTCTTC	CAVGEGSSYNEQFF
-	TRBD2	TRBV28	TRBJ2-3	TGTGCCAGCAAGATTCAGCGGGGGGGCCTTAATACGCAGTATTTT	CASKIQRGGLNTQYF
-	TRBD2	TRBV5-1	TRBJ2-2	TGCGCCAGCAGCGTAACCGGGACTATTACCGGGGAGCTGTTTTTT	CASSVTGTITGELFF
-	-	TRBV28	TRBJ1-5	TGTGCCAGCACCCCTGGCAGGGCAAGTGAGCCCCAGCATTTT	CASTPGRASEPQHF
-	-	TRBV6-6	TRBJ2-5	TGTGCCAGCAGTTACTTCGGACTGGAACAAGAGACCCAGTACTTC	CASSYFGLEQETQYF
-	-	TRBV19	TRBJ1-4	TGTGCCAGTAGTCCCGGACAGTACGCAACTAATGAAAAACTGTTTTTT	CASSPGQYATNEKLFF
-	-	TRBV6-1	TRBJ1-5	TGTGCCAGCATAGACGGGGGTAATCAGCCCCAGCATTTT	CASIDGGNQPQHF
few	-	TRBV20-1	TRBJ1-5	TGCAGTGCTACCCTAGGTCAGCCCCAGCATTTT	CSATLGQPQHF
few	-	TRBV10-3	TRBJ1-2	TGTGCCATCAGTGAGTCGGCAGGGTACGATGGCTACACCTTC	CAISESAGYDGYTF
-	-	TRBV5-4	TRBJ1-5	TGTGCCAGCAGCGACGGGGGCAATCAGCCCCAGCATTTT	CASSDGGNQPQHF
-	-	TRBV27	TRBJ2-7	TGTGCCAGCTATTTCTACGAGCAGTACTTC	CASYFYEQYF
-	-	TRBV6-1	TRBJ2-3	TGTGCCAGCAAGATTAGCGGCACAGATACGCAGTATTTT	CASKISGTDTQYF
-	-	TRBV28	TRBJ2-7	TGTGCCAGCAGTCCTGGTAAACCGCCCGGGGAGTACTTC	CASSPGKPPGEYF
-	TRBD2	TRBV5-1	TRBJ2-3	TGCGCCAGCAGCGGCGGGGCGGGGGTATCGGGCACAGATACGCAGTATTTT	CASSGGAGVSGTDTQYF
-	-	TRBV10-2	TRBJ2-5	TGCGCCAGCAGCGACATAGAGACCCAGTACTTC	CASSDIETQYF
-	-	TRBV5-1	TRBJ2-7	TGCGCCAGCAGCATTGAGGACAGTCTCGAGCAGTACTTC	CASSIEDSLEQYF
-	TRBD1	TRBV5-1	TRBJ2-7	TGCGCCAGTACCGACTCCGGGACAGGGGCCTACGAGCAGTACTTC	CASTDSGTGAYEQYF
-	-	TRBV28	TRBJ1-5	TGTGCCAGCAGAACCAGACAGCTCAATCAGCCCCAGCATTTT	CASRTRQLNQPQHF
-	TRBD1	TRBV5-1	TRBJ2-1	TGCGCCAGCAGCCCCCCCGCCGGGACAGCTAATGAGCAGTTCTTC	CASSPPAGTANEQFF
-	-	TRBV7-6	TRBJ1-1	TGTGCCAGCAGCTCCAGGGTGGGGGGCACTGAAGCTTTCTTT	CASSSRVGGTEAFF
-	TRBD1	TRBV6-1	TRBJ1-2	TGTGCCAGCAGTGAAGTCTCAGGACAGGGGGCAAACTATGGCTACACCTTC	CASSEVSGQGANYGYTF
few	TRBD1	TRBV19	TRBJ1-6	TGTGCCAGTAGTCAAGGGACAGGGGCTGTAATGGCACCCCTCCACTTT	CASSQGTGAVMAPLHF
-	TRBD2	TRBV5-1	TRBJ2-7	TGCGCCAGCAGCTTGGATGGCCGGGGGGGAACCTACGAGCAGTACTTC	CASSLDGRGGTYEQYF
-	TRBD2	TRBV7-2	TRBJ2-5	TGTGCCAGCAGCTTAGCCTGGACTAGCGGAGAGACCCAGTACTTC	CASSLAWTSGETQYF
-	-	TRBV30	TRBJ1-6	TGTGCCTGGAGTGTAAGGCGGACGGGGGATAATTCACCCCTCCACTTT	CAWSVRRTGDNSPLHF
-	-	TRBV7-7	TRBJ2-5	TGTGCCAGCAGCTTACAGGAGGCGGAGACCCAGTACTTC	CASSLQEAETQYF
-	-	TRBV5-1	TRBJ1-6	TGCGCCAGCAGCTCCTCCCCGGGGGAGGGAAGTTCACCCCTCCACTTT	CASSSSPGEGSSPLHF
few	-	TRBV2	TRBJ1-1	TGTGCCAGCAGTGAAGCCTCGGGGTTCACTGAAGCTTTCTTT	CASSEASGFTEAFF
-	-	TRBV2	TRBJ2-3	TGTGCCAGCAGTGGACTAGGGAGCACAGATACGCAGTATTTT	CASSGLGSTDTQYF
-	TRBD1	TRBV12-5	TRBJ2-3	TGTGCTAGTGGTCCGGGACAGGGTGAGTCAGATACGCAGTATTTT	CASGPGQGESDTQYF
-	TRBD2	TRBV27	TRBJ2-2	TGTGCCAGCAGTTGGGGGGGGGCCGGGGAGCTGTTTTTT	CASSWGGAGELFF